A single sample is the source of the 12 T cell receptor beta chains below, sequenced in a study of shared clonotypes between healthy human individuals. Some clones are missing from TCRdb's copy, which holds only in-frame ones; the method was immunoSEQ multiplex PCR. The table lists 1.4 million or so clones, approximately 98.5% of them singletons. The sample taken for sequencing was naive CD4+ T cells sorted from blood. This sample's subset: CD45RA+ positively selected. The receptor set was obtained from a man younger than 45 in good health.

V and J are TRBV11-2 and TRBJ2-7, with D hard to call. V shed 5 bases and J shed 1 base, with 21 bases lying between them. This CDR3 region has 17 residues. The germline CDR1 and CDR2 sequences are SGHAT and FQNNGV. For the CDR3, the DNA is TGTGCCAGCAGCCCGCAGGTCAGGCTCGGTGTATCCTACGAGCAGTACTTC. Encoded protein: CASSPQVRLGVSYEQYF.

This chain uses TRBV9 with TRBJ2-7; D tentatively reads TRBD1 or TRBD2 (5 bases each). This CDR3 spans 11 amino acids. CDR1 is SGDLS, CDR2 YYNGEE, per germline. Trimming cost V 10 bases and J 0 bases, with 8 bases left between them. CDR3 sequence: CAGTDSYEQYF. CDR3 DNA sequence: TGTGCCGGGACGGACTCCTACGAGCAGTACTTC. The variable domain in full, completed from reference TRBV9 and TRBJ2-7, reads DSGVTQTPKHLITATGQRVTLRCSPRSGDLSVYWYQQSLDQGLQFLIQYYNGEERAKGNILERFSAQQFPDLHSELNLSSLELGDSALYFCAGTDSYEQYFGPGTRLTVT.

This chain joins TRBV7-6 and TRBJ2-2; TRBD2 matches at 7 bases. CDR1 SGHVS and CDR2 FNYEAQ come from the germline V gene. V lost 3 bases to trimming and J lost 6 bases; unmatched junction nucleotides: 13. The CDR3 runs 17 residues. CDR3 sequence (DNA): TGTGCCAGCAGCTTCTTGCAGTCGGGCGGGAGTTCCGGGGAGCTGTTTTTT. It yields the protein CASSFLQSGGSSGELFF.

The chain couples TRBV9 to TRBJ2-1; a possible D gene is TRBD2 (5 bases). This CDR3 region has 15 residues. With 5 bases removed from V and 2 bases from J, the gap between germline ends came to 14 bases. Germline V lookup: CDR1 SGDLS, CDR2 YYNGEE. The CDR3 spells CASSPTSGTYNEQFF. The CDR3, as DNA: TGTGCCAGCAGTCCTACGTCGGGGACCTACAATGAGCAGTTCTTC.

This chain uses TRBV10-2 with TRBJ2-6; 9 bases are a match to TRBD1. This CDR3 comprises 17 residues. Germline V gene sequence: CDR1 WSHSY, CDR2 SAAADI. After removal of 4 bases from V and 3 bases from J, the junction contained 7 bases not matched to a gene. The CDR3 nucleotides read TGCGCCAGCAGTGTACAACAGGGGGCGCATGGGGCCAACGTCCTGACTTTC. As protein: CASSVQQGAHGANVLTF.

This clone has just one count. The J gene is TRBJ2-1, the V gene TRBV11-2, with D uncertain. Trimming pared 0 bases from V and 12 bases from J, leaving 9 bases between. This CDR3 is 12 amino acids long. Germline V CDR1 and CDR2: SGHAT, FQNNGV. The CDR3 here is CASSLDLARQFF. CDR3 sequence (DNA): TGTGCCAGCAGCTTAGATTTGGCGAGGCAGTTCTTC.

The rearrangement joins TRBV11-3 to TRBJ2-1; tentatively, D is TRBD1 or TRBD2 (5 bases each). The germline CDR1 and CDR2 sequences are SGHNT and YENEEA. V was cut by 8 bases and J by 8 bases, with 13 bases left in between. This CDR3 contains 12 residues. The CDR3 spells CASSGPADEQFF. The DNA for the CDR3 is TGTGCCAGCTCGGGACCCGCCGATGAGCAGTTCTTC.

This CDR3 reads CASSPLPRPGQGANTIYF. In nucleotides, the CDR3 is TGTGCCAGCTCACCTCTACCCCGGCCGGGACAGGGGGCAAACACCATATATTTT. V and J are TRBV18 and TRBJ1-3; 12 nucleotides align to TRBD1. Germline loops: CDR1 KGHSH, CDR2 LQKENI. The CDR3 extends over 18 amino acids. The V gene end was trimmed by 3 bases and the J gene end by 6 bases; junction bases not matched to a gene: 12.

The gene calls are TRBV29-1 and TRBJ2-3; D is possibly TRBD1 (5 bases). The CDR3 has 15 amino acids. Germline values: CDR1 SQVTM, CDR2 ANQGSEA. The germline V and J ends were trimmed by 1 base and 4 bases, with 15 bases remaining between them. DNA for the CDR3: TGCAGCGTTGAAGGATTCGACAGACCTGCAGATACGCAGTATTTT. It encodes CSVEGFDRPADTQYF.

As to this clone: Other nucleotide sequences in the sample specify the same CDR3. V usage is TRBV9 and J usage is TRBJ2-1; 8 bases line up with TRBD2. Germline V CDR1 and CDR2: SGDLS, YYNGEE. The CDR3 length is 16 residues. J was trimmed by 4 bases and V by 0 bases; bases with no gene match: 6. The CDR3 DNA reads as TGTGCCAGCAGCGTAGAGGGCGGGAGGTTTTACAATGAGCAGTTCTTC. It specifies CASSVEGGRFYNEQFF.

The chain joins TRBV7-3 to TRBJ1-2, with D possibly matching TRBD1 (5 bases). Germline CDR1 and CDR2: SGHTA and FQGTGA. The ends were cut back, 4 bases at V and 2 bases at J, with 8 bases in the middle. The CDR3 totals 13 residues. CDR3 in DNA: TGTGCCAGCAGCTCGGGACCCAACTATGGCTACACCTTC. This translates into CASSSGPNYGYTF.

The rearrangement links TRBV5-6 to TRBJ2-5; D may be TRBD1 (5 bases). CDR3 size: 13 residues. V was cut by 9 bases and J by 2 bases, with 14 bases left in between. The V gene's germline CDR1 is SGHDT and CDR2 YYEEEE. CDR3 loop: CATRRPGQETQYF. The CDR3 DNA is TGTGCCACCCGACGACCAGGGCAAGAGACCCAGTACTTC.